These 14 T cell receptor beta chains originate from one sample sequenced in a study of identical twins. TCRdb processed the 5' RACE reads anew with MiXCR; each CDR3 protein has one entry. The data contain over 600,000 distinct CDR3 sequences, about 20% of them singletons. These data also featured in a second study, about T cells expressing NK-cell markers.

Sequenced material: PBMCs. The receptors were sampled from a woman under 30 in good health.

This clonotype appeared a few times. This sequence joins TRBV12-3 or TRBV12-4 and TRBJ2-3; 10 bases are a match to TRBD2. Trimming took 4 bases from V and 3 from J; bases not matched to a gene: 4. CDR3 length equals 15 residues. The CDR3 DNA reads as TGTGCCAGCAGTTGGGGGGGACTAGCGACAGATACGCAGTATTTT. Its protein product is CASSWGGLATDTQYF.

This clonotype rates as medium-sized. V gene TRBV2 combines with J gene TRBJ2-1; 11 bases are shared with TRBD2. Germline CDR1 is SNHLY and CDR2 is FYNNEI. This CDR3 comprises 14 residues. The V segment lost 3 bases and the J segment 7 bases; nucleotides outside the gene matches: 2. The CDR3 DNA follows: TGTGCCAGCAGTGAGGCTAGCGGGAGGAATGAGCAGTTCTTC. The encoded protein is CASSEASGRNEQFF.

Of note for this clonotype: A clone one base away is much larger, so this may be a read error. The chain joins TRBV7-8 to TRBJ2-2, with 11 bases fitting TRBD2. The germline V gene has CDR1 SGHVS and CDR2 FQNEAQ. CDR3 size: 17 residues. The chain's CDR3 is CAGSPSSGRANTGELFF. Here the CDR3 DNA reads TGTGCCGGCAGCCCTAGTAGCGGGAGGGCCAACACCGGGGAGCTGTTTTTT. Combining the CDR3 with reference TRBV7-8 and TRBJ2-2 gives the whole variable domain GAGVSQSPRYKVAKRGQDVALRCDPISGHVSLFWYQQALGQGPEFLTYFQNEAQLDKSGLPSDRFFAERPEGSVSTLKIQRTQQEDSAVYLCAGSPSSGRANTGELFFGEGSRLTVL.

This clonotype was detected a few times. The V call is TRBV12-5, the J call TRBJ1-1; 7 bases line up with TRBD1. V shed 6 bases, J shed 5 bases, and the junction held 15 bases outside the gene matches. The CDR3 covers 16 residues. Germline loops: CDR1 LGHNT, CDR2 FRNRAP. The chain's CDR3 is CASGSTGNRRVTEAFF. The CDR3 DNA reads TGTGCTAGTGGCTCGACAGGGAATCGACGGGTGACTGAAGCTTTCTTT.

This clonotype was picked up a small number of times. J is TRBJ2-7 and V is TRBV6-5, with TRBD1 as a possible D gene (7 bases). The CDR3 is made up of 15 amino acids. CDR1 MNHEY and CDR2 SVGAGI come from the germline V gene. V was pared by 2 bases and J by 7 bases, with 18 bases between. The DNA of the CDR3 is TGTGCCAGCAGTTACCCCAGACAGGGTGCGGGAGAGCAGTACTTC. This encodes CASSYPRQGAGEQYF.

The table lists this clonotype with a few counts. J is TRBJ2-7 and V is TRBV5-1; 11 bases line up with TRBD2. Germline CDR1 SGHRS, CDR2 YFSETQ. The CDR3 spans 16 residues. With V trimmed by 4 bases and J by 1 base, 7 bases remained unmatched. CDR3 protein: CASSIILAGGSYEQYF. The CDR3 DNA follows: TGCGCCAGCAGCATAATTCTAGCGGGAGGTTCCTACGAGCAGTACTTC.

This clonotype appeared a few times. The chain carries TRBV4-3 and TRBJ2-7; 7 positions match TRBD1. Trimming removed 0 bases from V and 6 bases from J; junction bases left unmatched: 8. The CDR3 sequence is 15 residues long. CDR1 and CDR2 from the germline V gene are LGHNA and YSLEER. The chain's CDR3 is CASSQETGVSGEQYF. The CDR3 nucleotides are TGCGCCAGCAGCCAAGAAACAGGGGTGAGCGGCGAGCAGTACTTC.

The rearrangement joins TRBV7-2 to TRBJ2-3; 10 bases fit TRBD1. This CDR3 is 17 amino acids long. Losses at the gene ends were 2 bases for V and 4 bases for J; bases not matched to a gene: 9. The germline CDR1 and CDR2 sequences are SGHTA and FQGNSA. CDR3: CASSLPGTGVWADTQYF. The CDR3 nucleotides are TGTGCCAGCAGCTTACCCGGGACAGGGGTGTGGGCAGATACGCAGTATTTT. Full variable domain (missing parts from reference TRBV7-2 and TRBJ2-3): GAGVSQSPSNKVTEKGKDVELRCDPISGHTALYWYRQSLGQGLEFLIYFQGNSAPDKSGLPSDRFSAERTGGSVSTLTIQRTQQEDSAVYLCASSLPGTGVWADTQYFGPGTRLTVL.

Concerning this clonotype itself: A read error may be the cause here, since a much bigger clone is one base away. Without the conserved terminal phenylalanine or tryptophan, this CDR3 likely stems from a read error. The CDR3 DNA reads TGTGCCAGCAGCTTACGGCAGGGGGCTTTCGAGCAGTTCCTC. It yields the protein CASSLRQGAFEQFL. The chain carries TRBV7-3 and TRBJ2-1; 8 bases match TRBD1. CDR3 size: 14 residues. V lost 2 bases, J lost 10 bases, and 7 bases stayed unmatched. The V gene's germline CDR1 is SGHTA and CDR2 FQGTGA.

The rearrangement uses TRBV12-3 or TRBV12-4 and TRBJ2-5; D may match TRBD1 or TRBD2 (5 bases each). V was shortened by 7 bases and J by 2 bases, with 14 bases between the two germline ends. There are 14 residues in the CDR3. The CDR3 region is CASTPPWGQETQYF. The CDR3, as DNA: TGTGCCAGCACCCCCCCCTGGGGGCAAGAGACCCAGTACTTC.

This clonotype was counted only a few times. The DNA for the CDR3 is TGTGCCAGCGGAGGGGGCTCCTACAATGAGCAGTTCTTC. It encodes CASGGGSYNEQFF. V is TRBV12-3 or TRBV12-4 and J is TRBJ2-1, with D perhaps TRBD1 or TRBD2 (6 bases each). The CDR3 is made up of 13 amino acids. The ends were cut back, 8 bases at V and 0 bases at J, with 8 bases in the middle.

The table lists this clonotype with a few counts. The chain is built from TRBV4-3 and TRBJ2-7, with TRBD1 matching over 7 bases. The CDR3 covers 17 residues. The J segment lost 0 bases and the V segment lost 0 bases, leaving 8 bases of the junction unmatched. The germline V gene encodes CDR1 LGHNA and CDR2 YSLEER. The CDR3 sequence: CASSQDPDRDSSYEQYF. The CDR3 nucleotides are TGCGCCAGCAGCCAAGACCCTGACAGGGATAGCTCCTACGAGCAGTACTTC.

The chain has TRBV18 and TRBJ2-3; D is undetermined. The V end was cut by 2 bases, the J end by 5 bases, with 8 bases between. Per the germline V gene, CDR1 is KGHSH and CDR2 is LQKENI. This CDR3 contains 13 residues. CDR3 in amino acids: CASSPDGVDTQYF. CDR3 coding DNA: TGTGCCAGCTCACCAGATGGAGTAGATACGCAGTATTTT.

V usage is TRBV6-5 and J usage is TRBJ2-7, with D perhaps matching TRBD1 (6 bases). The germline V and J ends were trimmed by 4 bases and 9 bases, with 22 bases remaining between them. Looked up from germline, CDR1 is MNHEY and CDR2 is SVGAGI. CDR3 length equals 15 residues. The CDR3 region has the DNA TGTGCCAGCAGTTCCGCGGACAGTGTGTTACTGGGGCAGTACTTC. Its protein is CASSSADSVLLGQYF.